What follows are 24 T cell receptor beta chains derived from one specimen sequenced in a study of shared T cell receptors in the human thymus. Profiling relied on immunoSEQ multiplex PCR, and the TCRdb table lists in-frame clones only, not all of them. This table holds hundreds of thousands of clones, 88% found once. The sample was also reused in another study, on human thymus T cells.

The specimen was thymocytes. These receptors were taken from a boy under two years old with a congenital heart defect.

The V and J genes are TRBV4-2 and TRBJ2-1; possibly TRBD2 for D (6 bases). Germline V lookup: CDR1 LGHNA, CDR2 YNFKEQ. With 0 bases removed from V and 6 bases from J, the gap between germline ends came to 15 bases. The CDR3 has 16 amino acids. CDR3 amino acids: CASSQDRKRRGNEQFF. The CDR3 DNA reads TGTGCCAGCAGCCAAGATAGGAAGCGGCGGGGCAATGAGCAGTTCTTC.

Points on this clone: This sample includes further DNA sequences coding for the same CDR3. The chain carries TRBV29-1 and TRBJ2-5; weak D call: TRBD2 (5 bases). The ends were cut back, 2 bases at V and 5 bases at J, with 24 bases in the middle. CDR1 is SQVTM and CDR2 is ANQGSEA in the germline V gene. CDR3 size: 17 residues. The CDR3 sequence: CSVEPYPGISYRETQYF. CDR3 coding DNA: TGCAGCGTTGAACCCTACCCCGGGATATCTTATAGGGAGACCCAGTACTTC.

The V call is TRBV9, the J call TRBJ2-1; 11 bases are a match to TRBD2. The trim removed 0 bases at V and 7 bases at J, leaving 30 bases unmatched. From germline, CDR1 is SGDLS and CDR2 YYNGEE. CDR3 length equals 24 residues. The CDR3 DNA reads TGTGCCAGCAGCGTAGGGAGGGAGGCCGGGGGGTGGACACATTATAGCGGGAGGGAGAATGAGCAGTTCTTC. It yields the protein CASSVGREAGGWTHYSGRENEQFF.

The CDR3 nucleotides read TGTGCCAGCAGGGGGGCCTCTTTGGAAGCTTTCTTT. Its translation: CASRGASLEAFF. The V and J genes are TRBV2 and TRBJ1-1, with D perhaps matching TRBD1 (6 bases). CDR1 and CDR2 (germline): SNHLY, FYNNEI. Trimming took 6 bases from V and 8 from J, leaving 13 bases between them. The CDR3 sequence is 12 residues long.

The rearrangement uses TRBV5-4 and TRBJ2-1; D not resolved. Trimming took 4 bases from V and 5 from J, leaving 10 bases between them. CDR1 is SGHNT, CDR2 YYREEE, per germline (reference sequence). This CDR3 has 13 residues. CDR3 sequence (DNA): TGTGCCAGCAGCCCCGCCCACAACAATGAGCAGTTCTTC. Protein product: CASSPAHNNEQFF.

Written as DNA, the CDR3 is TGTGCCAGCAGCCATAGCGGGAGGGATGGGGAGACCCAGTACTTC. Encoded protein: CASSHSGRDGETQYF. The chain couples TRBV14 to TRBJ2-5, with 11 bases matching TRBD2. The CDR3 is 15 residues long. The V gene's germline CDR1 is SGHDN and CDR2 FVKESK. V lost 3 bases and J lost 5; bases outside the gene matches: 5.

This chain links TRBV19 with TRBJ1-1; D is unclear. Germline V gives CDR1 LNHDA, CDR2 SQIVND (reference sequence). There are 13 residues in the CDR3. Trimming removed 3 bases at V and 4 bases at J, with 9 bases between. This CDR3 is CASSMAGFTEAFF. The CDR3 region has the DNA TGTGCCAGTAGTATGGCCGGGTTCACTGAAGCTTTCTTT. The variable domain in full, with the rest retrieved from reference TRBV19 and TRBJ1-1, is DGGITQSPKYLFRKEGQNVTLSCEQNLNHDAMYWYRQDPGQGLRLIYYSQIVNDFQKGDIAEGYSVSREKKESFPLTVTSAQKNPTAFYLCASSMAGFTEAFFGQGTRLTVV.

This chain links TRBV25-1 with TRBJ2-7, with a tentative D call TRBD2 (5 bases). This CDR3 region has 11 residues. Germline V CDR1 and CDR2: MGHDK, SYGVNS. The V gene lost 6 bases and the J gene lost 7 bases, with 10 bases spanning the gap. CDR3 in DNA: TGTGCCAGCAGGACGTCGGGGGAGCAGTACTTC. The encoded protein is CASRTSGEQYF.

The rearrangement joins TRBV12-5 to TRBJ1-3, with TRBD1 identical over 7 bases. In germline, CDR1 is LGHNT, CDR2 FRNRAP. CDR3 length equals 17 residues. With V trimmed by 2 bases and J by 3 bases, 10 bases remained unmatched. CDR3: CASGLSGEGGRGNTIYF. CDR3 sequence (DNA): TGTGCTAGTGGTTTGTCAGGGGAAGGGGGCCGTGGAAACACCATATATTTT.

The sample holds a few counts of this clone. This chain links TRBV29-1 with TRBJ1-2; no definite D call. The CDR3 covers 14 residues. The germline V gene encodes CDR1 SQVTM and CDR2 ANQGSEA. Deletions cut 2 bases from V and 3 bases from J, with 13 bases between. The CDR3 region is CSVESPRDHYGYTF. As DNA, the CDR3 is TGCAGCGTTGAATCCCCGCGGGATCACTATGGCTACACCTTC.

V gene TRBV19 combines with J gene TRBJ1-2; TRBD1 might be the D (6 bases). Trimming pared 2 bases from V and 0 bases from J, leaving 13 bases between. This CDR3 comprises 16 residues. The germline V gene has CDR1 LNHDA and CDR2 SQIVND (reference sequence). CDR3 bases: TGTGCCAGTAGTATAAAGGGGGAGGGCCCTAACTATGGCTACACCTTC. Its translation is CASSIKGEGPNYGYTF.

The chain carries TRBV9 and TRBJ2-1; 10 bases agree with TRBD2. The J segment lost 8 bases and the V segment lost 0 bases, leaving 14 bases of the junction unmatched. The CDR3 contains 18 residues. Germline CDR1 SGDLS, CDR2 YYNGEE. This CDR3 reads CASSVDPRTSGWGDEQFF. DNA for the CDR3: TGTGCCAGCAGCGTAGATCCCCGGACTAGCGGATGGGGGGATGAGCAGTTCTTC.

The CDR3 DNA sequence: TGTGCCAGCAGCTTGTGGAGCCCCAGGGTAATCGGCTACGAGCAGTACTTC. This codes for CASSLWSPRVIGYEQYF. The chain carries TRBV5-6 and TRBJ2-7, with TRBD1 as a possible D gene (5 bases). The CDR3 is made up of 17 amino acids. The germline V gene has CDR1 SGHDT and CDR2 YYEEEE. The ends were cut back, 1 base at V and 3 bases at J, with 20 bases in the middle.

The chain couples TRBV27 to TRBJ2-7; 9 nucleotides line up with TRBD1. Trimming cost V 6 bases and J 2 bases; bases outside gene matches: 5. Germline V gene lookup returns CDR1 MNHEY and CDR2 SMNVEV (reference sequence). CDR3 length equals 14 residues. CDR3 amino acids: CASRRDRAPYEQYF. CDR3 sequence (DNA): TGTGCCAGCAGACGGGACAGGGCCCCCTACGAGCAGTACTTC.

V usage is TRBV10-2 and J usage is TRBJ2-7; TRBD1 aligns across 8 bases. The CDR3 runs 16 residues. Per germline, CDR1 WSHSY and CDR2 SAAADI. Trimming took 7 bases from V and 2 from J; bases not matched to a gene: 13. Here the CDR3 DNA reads TGCGCCAGCATCAGGCCGCGGACAGGGATGCCCTACGAGCAGTACTTC. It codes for CASIRPRTGMPYEQYF.

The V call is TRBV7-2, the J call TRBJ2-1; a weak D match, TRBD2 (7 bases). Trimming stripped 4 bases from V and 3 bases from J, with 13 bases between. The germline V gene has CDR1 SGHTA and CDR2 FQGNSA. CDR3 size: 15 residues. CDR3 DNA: TGTGCCAGCAGCTCAAGGGGGGGCTACTACAATGAGCAGTTCTTC. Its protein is CASSSRGGYYNEQFF.

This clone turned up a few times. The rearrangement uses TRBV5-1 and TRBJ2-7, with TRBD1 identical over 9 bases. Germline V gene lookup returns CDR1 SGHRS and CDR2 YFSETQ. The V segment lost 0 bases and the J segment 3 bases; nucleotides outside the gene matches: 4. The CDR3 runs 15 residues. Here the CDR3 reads CASSLDGGQGYEQYF. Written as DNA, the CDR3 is TGCGCCAGCAGCTTGGATGGGGGACAGGGCTACGAGCAGTACTTC.

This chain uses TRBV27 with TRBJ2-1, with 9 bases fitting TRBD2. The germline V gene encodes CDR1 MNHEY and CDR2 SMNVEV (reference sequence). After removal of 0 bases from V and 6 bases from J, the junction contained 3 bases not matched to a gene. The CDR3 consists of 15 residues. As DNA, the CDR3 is TGTGCCAGCAGTTTATCGACTAGCGGTGGCAATGAGCAGTTCTTC. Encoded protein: CASSLSTSGGNEQFF.

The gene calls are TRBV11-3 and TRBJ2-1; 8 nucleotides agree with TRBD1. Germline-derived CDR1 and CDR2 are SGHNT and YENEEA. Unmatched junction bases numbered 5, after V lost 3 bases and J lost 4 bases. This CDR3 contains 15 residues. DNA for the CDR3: TGTGCCAGCAGCTTTAGGACAGGGCATTACAATGAGCAGTTCTTC. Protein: CASSFRTGHYNEQFF.

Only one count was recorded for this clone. CDR3 residues: CASSLIDEQYF. The DNA for the CDR3 is TGTGCCAGCAGCTTAATCGACGAGCAGTACTTC. The V call is TRBV11-1, the J call TRBJ2-7; D ambiguous. Germline values: CDR1 SGHAT, CDR2 FQDESV (reference sequence). V shed 2 bases and J shed 5 bases, with 4 bases lying between them. This CDR3 region has 11 residues.

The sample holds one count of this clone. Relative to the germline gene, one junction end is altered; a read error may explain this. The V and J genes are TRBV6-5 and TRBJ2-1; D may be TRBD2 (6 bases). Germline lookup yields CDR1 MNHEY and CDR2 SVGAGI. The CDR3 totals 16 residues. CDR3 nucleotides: TGTGCCAGCAGTTCCCCTGGGACTGGCTCCCACAATGAGCAGTTCTTC. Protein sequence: CASSSPGTGSHNEQFF.

DNA of the CDR3: TGTGCCTGGAGTGTACACGGCGGGAGGGCCCGAGAGACCCAGTACTTC. This translates into CAWSVHGGRARETQYF. V gene TRBV30 combines with J gene TRBJ2-5; 9 nucleotides align to TRBD2. CDR1 GTSNPN and CDR2 SVGIG come from the germline V gene (reference sequence). The CDR3 has 16 amino acids. Losses at the gene ends were 0 bases for V and 4 bases for J; bases not matched to a gene: 9. Filled out from reference TRBV30 and TRBJ2-5, the complete variable domain reads SQTIHQWPATLVQPVGSPLSLECTVEGTSNPNLYWYRQAAGRGLQLLFYSVGIGQISSEVPQNLSASRPQDRQFILSSKKLLLSDSGFYLCAWSVHGGRARETQYFGPGTRLLVL.

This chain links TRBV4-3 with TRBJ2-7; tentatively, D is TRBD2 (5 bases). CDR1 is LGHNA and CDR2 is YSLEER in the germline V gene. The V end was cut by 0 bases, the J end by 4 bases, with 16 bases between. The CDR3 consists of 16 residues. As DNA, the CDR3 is TGCGCCAGCAGCCAAGATCCTGGAACTAGTCAGTACGAGCAGTACTTC. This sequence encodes CASSQDPGTSQYEQYF.

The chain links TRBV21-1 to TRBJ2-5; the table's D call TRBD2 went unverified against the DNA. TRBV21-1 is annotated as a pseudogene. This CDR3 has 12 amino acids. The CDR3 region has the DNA TGTGCCGGACTAGCGGGCCAAGAGACCCAGTACTTC. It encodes CAGLAGQETQYF.